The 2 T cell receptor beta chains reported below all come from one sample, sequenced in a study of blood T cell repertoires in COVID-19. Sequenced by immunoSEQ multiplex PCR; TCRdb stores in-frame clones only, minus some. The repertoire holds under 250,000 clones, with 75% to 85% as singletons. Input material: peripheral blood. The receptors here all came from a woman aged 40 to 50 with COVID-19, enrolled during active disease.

The DNA for the CDR3 is TGTGCCAGCAGTCAGTTTCTTACGAACACTGAAGCTTTCTTT. Translating gives CASSQFLTNTEAFF. The chain couples TRBV6-2 or TRBV6-3 to TRBJ1-1; no definite D call. V lost 5 bases, J lost 1 base, and 11 bases lay in between. Looked up from germline, CDR1 is MNHEY and CDR2 is SVGEGT. The CDR3 extends over 14 amino acids.

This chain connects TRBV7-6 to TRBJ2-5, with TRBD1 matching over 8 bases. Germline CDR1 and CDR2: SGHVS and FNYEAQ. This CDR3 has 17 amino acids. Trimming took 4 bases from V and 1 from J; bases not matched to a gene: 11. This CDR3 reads CASSSALGQAPQETQYF. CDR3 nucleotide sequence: TGTGCCAGCAGCTCCGCCCTGGGACAGGCCCCCCAAGAGACCCAGTACTTC.